One sample yielded the 10 T cell receptor beta chains listed below, sequenced in a study of regulatory T cells in long-lasting Graves disease. Arm-PCR of CDR3 regions and iRepertoire HTBI primers were used to build TCR beta libraries. From the multiplex PCR reads, TCRdb called clonotypes with MiXCR, one entry per CDR3 protein. The data contain about 400,000 distinct CDR3 sequences, less than 25% of them seen just once; the ten biggest clones take up around 21%. Time point of the sample: persistent/refractory GD, antithyroid drugs over 5 years with positive TRAb. Extracted RNA from PBMCs served as the source of the TCR library. This specimen was peripheral blood mononuclear cells (PBMCs), taken when the disease was refractory, from a patient treated with antithyroid drugs. Source of these receptors: a female donor with Graves disease.

This clonotype was detected ten times or more. The chain combines TRBV6-2 or TRBV6-3 with TRBJ2-5; D unclear. CDR3 size: 15 residues. Trimming cost V 0 bases and J 5 bases, with 13 bases left between them. Germline V gene data show CDR1 as MNHEY and CDR2 as SVGEGT. The CDR3 here is CASSYSDKRGETQYF. Written as DNA, the CDR3 is TGTGCCAGCAGTTACTCTGACAAGAGAGGCGAGACCCAGTACTTC.

V gene TRBV6-9 combines with J gene TRBJ2-2; D gene unclear. The CDR3 is 15 amino acids. V was pared by 4 bases and J by 5 bases, with 14 bases between. Germline CDR1 reads MNHGY; CDR2 reads SVAAGI. CDR3 nucleotides: TGTGCCAGCAGTTCTACGACCTATCCGACCGGGGAGCTGTTTTTT. It is translated as CASSSTTYPTGELFF.

This clonotype was recorded many times. V and J are TRBV12-3 or TRBV12-4 and TRBJ1-5; D not certain. The CDR3 is 15 residues long. The V end lost 3 bases, the J end lost 0 bases, and 9 bases lay between the germline ends. In DNA form, the CDR3 reads TGTGCCAGCAGTTTGGTAGGGTATAGCAATCAGCCCCAGCATTTT. It is translated as CASSLVGYSNQPQHF.

The chain recombines TRBV6-5 with TRBJ1-1; D remains unclear. The CDR3 contains 14 residues. The germline CDR1 and CDR2 sequences are MNHEY and SVGAGI. Trimming took 0 bases from V and 5 from J, leaving 10 bases between them. The CDR3 loop reads CASSYSLWGTEAFF. CDR3 DNA sequence: TGTGCCAGCAGTTACTCGCTCTGGGGTACTGAAGCTTTCTTT.

This clonotype was detected only a few times. The chain carries TRBV13 and TRBJ2-2, with 9 bases identical to TRBD1. V lost 4 bases and J lost 0; bases outside the gene matches: 0. Germline V gene sequence: CDR1 PRHDT, CDR2 FYEKMQ (reference sequence). This CDR3 is 15 amino acids long. CDR3 protein: CASSWTGANTGELFF. The DNA for the CDR3 is TGTGCCAGCAGCTGGACAGGGGCGAACACCGGGGAGCTGTTTTTT.

J is TRBJ2-1 and V is TRBV28; 9 bases are a match to TRBD2. Germline CDR1 MDHEN, CDR2 SYDVKM. The V and J ends lost 6 bases and 3 bases, in that order; junction bases with no gene match: 3. CDR3 length: 14 residues. Written as DNA, the CDR3 is TGTGCCAGCAGAATAGCGGGAGACTACAATGAGCAGTTCTTC. Amino acids: CASRIAGDYNEQFF. Supplemented by reference TRBV28 and TRBJ2-1, the full variable domain reads DVKVTQSSRYLVKRTGEKVFLECVQDMDHENMFWYRQDPGLGLRLIYFSYDVKMKEKGDIPEGYSVSREKKERFSLILESASTNQTSMYLCASRIAGDYNEQFFGPGTRLTVL.

This clonotype was detected ten times or more. The V call is TRBV20-1, the J call TRBJ2-7; TRBD2 agrees at 12 bases. The CDR3 is 15 residues long. The germline V gene has CDR1 DFQATT and CDR2 SNEGSKA (reference sequence). V lost 4 bases and J lost 0; bases outside the gene matches: 4. This CDR3 is CSATTTSGSSYEQYF. CDR3 sequence (DNA): TGCAGTGCTACGACGACTAGCGGGAGCTCCTACGAGCAGTACTTC.

The J gene is TRBJ2-7, the V gene TRBV6-2 or TRBV6-3, with D perhaps TRBD2 (7 bases). Germline CDR1 and CDR2: MNHEY and SVGEGT. The CDR3 totals 14 residues. The germline V and J ends were trimmed by 5 bases and 0 bases, with 11 bases remaining between them. For the CDR3, the DNA is TGTGCCAGCAGTCGGGGGGCCAGCTCCTACGAGCAGTACTTC. Translation: CASSRGASSYEQYF.

This clonotype was counted ten times or more. J is TRBJ1-4 and V is TRBV2; 9 nucleotides agree with TRBD1. The CDR3 extends over 19 amino acids. CDR1 and CDR2 (germline): SNHLY, FYNNEI. With V trimmed by 6 bases and J by 0 bases, 14 bases remained unmatched. The CDR3 nucleotides are TGTGCCAGCAGAGCGAACCGGGACAGGGAAAATGCAACTAATGAAAAACTGTTTTTT. The encoded protein is CASRANRDRENATNEKLFF. Filled out from reference TRBV2 and TRBJ1-4, the complete variable domain reads EPEVTQTPSHQVTQMGQEVILRCVPISNHLYFYWYRQILGQKVEFLVSFYNNEISEKSEIFDDQFSVERPDGSNFTLKIRSTKLEDSAMYFCASRANRDRENATNEKLFFGSGTQLSVL.

In its sample, this clonotype was seen many times. V is TRBV30 and J is TRBJ1-2; D gene unclear. Germline V gene data show CDR1 as GTSNPN and CDR2 as SVGIG (reference sequence). The CDR3 is made up of 9 amino acids. With 6 bases removed from V and 4 bases from J, the gap between germline ends came to 3 bases. CDR3 protein: CACSYGYTF. CDR3 coding DNA: TGTGCCTGCTCCTATGGCTACACCTTC.